The source of this TCR beta chain is a study of shared clonotypes between healthy human individuals. Study as a whole: Researchers assigned three CD4 naive, three CD4 memory, two CD8 naive and one CD8 memory plate to each donor.

Profiling relied on immunoSEQ multiplex PCR, and the TCRdb table lists in-frame clones only, not all of them. Of hundreds of thousands of clones in the sample, around 72% were seen once. The source is a woman in her twenties or thirties in good health. Sequenced sample: memory CD4+ T cells sorted from blood. The subset was: CD45RA-negative fraction.

The CDR3 protein is CASRIRTGLYQPQHF. DNA of the CDR3: TGTGCCAGCAGGATTCGGACAGGGTTGTATCAGCCCCAGCATTTT. The genes are TRBV28 and TRBJ1-5, with 8 nucleotides matching TRBD1. CDR1 and CDR2 from the germline V gene are MDHEN and SYDVKM. V shed 6 bases and J 5 bases; nucleotides not matched to a gene: 9. The CDR3 consists of 15 residues.